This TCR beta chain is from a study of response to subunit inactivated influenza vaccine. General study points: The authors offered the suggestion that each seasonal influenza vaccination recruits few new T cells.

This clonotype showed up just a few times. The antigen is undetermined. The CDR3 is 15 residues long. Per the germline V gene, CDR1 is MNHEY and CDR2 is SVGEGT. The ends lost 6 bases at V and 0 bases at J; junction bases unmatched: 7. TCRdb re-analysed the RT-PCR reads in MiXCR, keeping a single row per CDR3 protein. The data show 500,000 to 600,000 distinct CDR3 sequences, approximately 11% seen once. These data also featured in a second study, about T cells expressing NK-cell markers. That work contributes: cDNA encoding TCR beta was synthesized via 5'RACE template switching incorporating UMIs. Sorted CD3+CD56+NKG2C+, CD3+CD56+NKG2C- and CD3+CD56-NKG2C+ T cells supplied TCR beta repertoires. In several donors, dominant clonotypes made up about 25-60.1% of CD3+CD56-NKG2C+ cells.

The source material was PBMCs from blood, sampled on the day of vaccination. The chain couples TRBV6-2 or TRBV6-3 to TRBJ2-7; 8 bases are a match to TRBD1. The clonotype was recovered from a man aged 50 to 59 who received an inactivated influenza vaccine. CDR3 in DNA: TGTGCCAGCAGCCTAACAGGGGGATTCTCCTACGAGCAGTACTTC. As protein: CASSLTGGFSYEQYF.